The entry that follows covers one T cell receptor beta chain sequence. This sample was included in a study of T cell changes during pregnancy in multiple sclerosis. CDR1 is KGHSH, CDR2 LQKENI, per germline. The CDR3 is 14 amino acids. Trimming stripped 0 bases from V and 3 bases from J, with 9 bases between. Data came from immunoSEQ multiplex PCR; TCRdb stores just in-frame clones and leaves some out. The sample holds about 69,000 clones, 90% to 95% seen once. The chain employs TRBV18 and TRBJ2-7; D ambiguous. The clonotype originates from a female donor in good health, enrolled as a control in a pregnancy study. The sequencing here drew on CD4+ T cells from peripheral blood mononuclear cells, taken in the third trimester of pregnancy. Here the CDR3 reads CASSPPPAGYEQYF. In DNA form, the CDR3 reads TGTGCCAGCTCACCACCGCCTGCAGGCTACGAGCAGTACTTC.